Detailed here is one TCR beta chain. No antigen is known for it. Base quality data are lacking; no much larger clone is found one base away. This entry comes from a study of radiation and T cells in renal cell carcinoma (dated by TCRdb to 2018 to 2021). The study in broad terms: Samples came from a clinical trial, in which primary renal cell carcinomas received 15 Gy stereotactic body radiation therapy followed by nephrectomy 4 weeks later. In total, 53 samples, comprising 25 or so tumors and about 27 peripheral blood samples, were subjected to TCR beta sequencing. Across all 50 or so samples, 3.5 million to 4.5 million unique CDR3 nucleotide sequences encoding some 3,000,000 unique CDR3 amino acid sequences were identified.

The immunoSEQ kit was used, according to the manufacturer's recommendations, to generate TCR beta libraries from genomic DNA. For library preparation, a first multiplex PCR was performed with proprietary primers, followed by a second PCR in which unique barcodes were added, and bead cleanups were performed after each round. A kit-provided positive control reaction and a negative control reaction were included in every sample batch. The final libraries underwent checking on an Agilent 4200 TapeStation D1000 ScreenTape, volumetric pooling, and quantification by qPCR. Sequencing was performed on an Illumina NextSeq500 using a MidOutput 150-cycle cartridge, with 156 Read1 cycles, 15 Index1 cycles, and the kit custom primers. The pooled library was loaded at around 0.98 pM, with a roughly 18% PhiX control spiked in. The paper's processing steps were these. Vendor-processed data were analyzed in R, and a clonotype was defined as all T cells sharing the same CDR3 nucleotide sequence. In the clone abundance analyses, frequencies were normalized to the 10,000 most abundant clones in each sample. Before analysis, public T cell clones were removed, and these numbered fewer than six per sample on average. Tumor-enriched clonotypes and baseline blood-enriched clonotypes were defined as those with an abundance difference of at least 32-fold between compartments. Clonotypes expanded or contracted between blood time points were identified with a beta-binomial differential abundance model. The Baroni-Urbani and Buser coefficient was used to measure tumor-blood repertoire similarity, and groups were compared with two-tailed Wilcoxon tests in R. TCRdb provides this immuneACCESS table in a form limited to in-frame rearrangements. Some clones are lacking; in checked studies, under half of them reflect an unresolved V gene, and why the rest are absent is not known. V and J calls plus clone size are reproduced from that table; the DNA served to infer D and trimming. The sample yields roughly 100,000 clones; 65% to 90% were counted once. Over 6% of the sample is in the top ten clones.

The time point label, read with the paper, signifies: baseline pretreatment blood. What this sample's treatment or condition label stands for: 15 Gy SBRT to primary tumor, nephrectomy 4 weeks later. Serial peripheral blood from radiation-treated patients was sampled at baseline, 2 weeks and 4 weeks after SBRT to track tumor-enriched clonotypes. Renal cell carcinoma with clear cell pathology was present in all patients. Genomic DNA for TCR sequencing was prepared using the QIAamp DNA Blood Mini Kit (Qiagen). Only samples passing all quality control checks were included in the analyses. General findings and caveats noted by the study authors: Dynamics of the blood repertoire were not tracked past 4 weeks after treatment. No pretreatment tumor biopsies were available, so the baseline intratumoral presence of clonotypes could not be determined. Effects of radiation dose or scheduling on the TCR repertoire could not be addressed with the single-armed trial design. Top tumor clonotypes rose in blood from baseline to 2 weeks post-radiation, then contracted by 4 weeks, suggesting transient expansion of tumor-resident clones.

This TCR was recovered from a man between 45 and 60 years old with renal cell carcinoma. The material sequenced was blood, taken from a patient whose treatment included radiotherapy and nephrectomy.

The DNA is TGTGCCAGCAGCTTAGTGACAGGGGGCGGTGAGCAGTTCTTC. Translation gives CASSLVTGGGEQFF. This sequence uses TRBV11-3 and TRBJ2-1; the junction holds 10 bases that match TRBD1. The germline V gene provides CDR1 SGHNT and CDR2 YENEEA. Including cysteine and phenylalanine, the CDR3 has 14 amino acids. Only CDR3 DNA is held: 42 bases, read in frame from base 1. Trimming leaves V shorter by 1 base and J shorter by 9 bases, with the junction holding 3 bases beyond the gene matches.